Following are 10 T cell receptor beta chains from one sample sequenced in a study of human T cells and chemical hapten exposure. TCRdb passed the 5' RACE reads through MiXCR, listing each CDR3 protein once. The sample yields under 85,000 distinct CDR3 sequences, about 8% seen once. Unseparated into fractions, whole blood served as the source from which total RNA was extracted. These receptors were collected from a male donor in good health.

The chain joins TRBV11-1 to TRBJ1-1; D is ambiguous. This CDR3 region has 14 residues. V lost 5 bases and J lost 2, with 12 bases in between. Germline V CDR1 and CDR2: SGHAT, FQDESV (reference sequence). The CDR3 coding sequence is TGTGCCAGCAGCCCCCCGAGGGCCAACACTGAAGCTTTCTTT. This encodes CASSPPRANTEAFF.

This clonotype was counted only a few times. The gene calls are TRBV5-8 and TRBJ2-7, with 8 nucleotides matching TRBD1. Germline CDR1 SGHTS, CDR2 YDEGEE. The CDR3 has 15 residues. The V gene end was trimmed by 2 bases and the J gene end by 5 bases; junction bases not matched to a gene: 9. The CDR3 reads CASSFSGQGSDEQYF. CDR3 DNA: TGTGCCAGCAGCTTCTCCGGACAGGGATCCGACGAGCAGTACTTC.

The table lists this clonotype with a few counts. The CDR3 DNA reads TGCGCCAGCAGTGAGGCCGGGCTGGGAGAGACCCAGTACTTC. Translated: CASSEAGLGETQYF. The J gene is TRBJ2-5, the V gene TRBV10-1; D uncertain. The CDR3 is 14 residues long. Per the germline V gene, CDR1 is WNHNN and CDR2 is SYGVQD (reference sequence). The V and J ends lost 2 bases and 4 bases respectively, with 11 bases between them.

This clonotype was seen ten or more times. The chain employs TRBV20-1 and TRBJ2-2; D call uncertain. Germline lookup yields CDR1 DFQATT and CDR2 SNEGSKA (reference sequence). This CDR3 is built from 14 residues. Trimming left V 1 base short and J 6 bases short, with 12 bases between. The CDR3 DNA reads TGCAGTGCTAGAGGGGCTGTCGGTTCCGGGGAGCTGTTTTTT. Translating gives CSARGAVGSGELFF.

A few counts support this clonotype. The CDR3 spells CSARVGQETQYF. The CDR3 DNA follows: TGCAGTGCTAGGGTCGGACAAGAGACCCAGTACTTC. V and J are TRBV20-1 and TRBJ2-5; D is uncertain. This CDR3 is 12 amino acids long. Germline CDR1 reads DFQATT; CDR2 reads SNEGSKA (reference sequence). V lost 3 bases, J lost 2 bases, and 7 bases lay in between.

This chain connects TRBV7-2 to TRBJ2-7, with 9 positions matching TRBD1. The CDR3 length is 16 residues. The germline V gene encodes CDR1 SGHTA and CDR2 FQGNSA. V lost 1 base and J lost 0; bases outside the gene matches: 4. The CDR3 is CASSLDRGRYSYEQYF. CDR3 nucleotides: TGTGCCAGCAGCTTAGACAGGGGGCGATACTCCTACGAGCAGTACTTC.

This clonotype came up a few times. The chain employs TRBV3-1 and TRBJ1-4, with D hard to call. Trimming left V 2 bases short and J 8 bases short, with 6 bases between. This CDR3 has 12 residues. CDR1 is LGHDT, CDR2 YNNKEL, per germline (reference sequence). DNA for the CDR3: TGTGCCAGCAGCCAAATGAAAGAAAAACTGTTTTTT. Its protein product is CASSQMKEKLFF.

This clonotype has at least ten counts. The chain has TRBV10-3 and TRBJ1-1; unclear D gene. The CDR3 runs 13 residues. Trimming removed 3 bases at V and 1 base at J, with 6 bases between. Germline V gene sequence: CDR1 ENHRY, CDR2 SYGVKD. The CDR3 spells CAISDQGNTEAFF. The CDR3 DNA sequence: TGTGCCATCAGTGATCAAGGGAACACTGAAGCTTTCTTT.

This clonotype came up a few times. J is TRBJ2-7 and V is TRBV6-6; D might be TRBD1 (6 bases). Germline CDR1 is MNHNY and CDR2 is SVGAGI (reference sequence). V dropped 0 bases and J dropped 2 bases, with 14 bases sitting between them. The CDR3 covers 16 residues. This chain's CDR3 is CASSYSGARLTYEQYF. CDR3 coding DNA: TGTGCCAGCAGTTACTCGGGGGCCCGTTTGACCTACGAGCAGTACTTC.

This clonotype appeared a few times. The chain links TRBV18 to TRBJ1-1; D unresolved. This CDR3 is built from 13 residues. CDR1 and CDR2 (germline): KGHSH, LQKENI. The germline V and J ends were trimmed by 4 bases and 4 bases, with 10 bases remaining between them. The CDR3 nucleotides read TGTGCCAGCTCACTGAGCCGGGCCACTGAAGCTTTCTTT. This codes for CASSLSRATEAFF. Complete variable domain (other parts from reference TRBV18 and TRBJ1-1): NAGVMQNPRHLVRRRGQEARLRCSPMKGHSHVYWYRQLPEEGLKFMVYLQKENIIDESGMPKERFSAEFPKEGPSILRIQQVVRGDSAAYFCASSLSRATEAFFGQGTRLTVV.